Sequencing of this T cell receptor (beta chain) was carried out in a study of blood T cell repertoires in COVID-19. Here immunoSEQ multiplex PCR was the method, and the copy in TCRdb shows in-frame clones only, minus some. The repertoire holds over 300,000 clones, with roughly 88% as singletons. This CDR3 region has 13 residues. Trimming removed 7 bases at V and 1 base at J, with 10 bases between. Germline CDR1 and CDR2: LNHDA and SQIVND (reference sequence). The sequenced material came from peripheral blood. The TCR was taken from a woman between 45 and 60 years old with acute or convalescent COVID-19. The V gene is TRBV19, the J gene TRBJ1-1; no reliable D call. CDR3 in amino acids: CASTRAGNTEAFF. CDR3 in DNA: TGTGCCAGTACTCGGGCGGGGAACACTGAAGCTTTCTTT.